This T cell receptor beta chain is drawn from a study of shared clonotypes between healthy human individuals (TCRdb year 2020). Turning to the overall study: The cohort included three men and two women between 18 and 49 years of age. Per donor, three plates each were used for CD4 naive and CD4 memory, two for CD8 naive, and one for CD8 memory. To estimate repertoire size and how much clonotype sharing occurs between individuals, the study deeply sequenced the blood TCR repertoires of several healthy adults. To increase sequencing depth and limit assay-specific biases, different laboratories used diverse techniques to prepare libraries and sequence TCR repertoires. Per donor, leukapheresis produced somewhere between about 0.9 and 9 billion PBMCs. The full study reports these points: Rarefaction of sorted-subset datasets indicated incomplete sequencing despite the large sequencing depth. Compared with non-shared clonotypes, the clonotypes found in all four sorted-subset donors had higher generation probabilities. Sampling was restricted to blood, and TCR repertoires in tissues likely differ from the TCR repertoires found in blood. Pairwise subsampling led to the expectation that sequencing depth would affect the degree of clonotype sharing among donors. Around 5% of naive CD4, 3.5% of naive CD8, 2% to 2.5% of memory CD4, and about 0.4% of memory CD8 clonotypes were shared across a few donors. The small number of donors limited the genetic and exposure-history diversity represented. Naive subsets generally had larger estimated clonotype richness than memory subsets.

The donors were healthy, HIV-negative adults who had no recently reported acute infections or vaccinations. Every donor was a Caucasian adult living in Nashville, Tennessee, USA. CD4+ T cells were enriched by magnetic negative selection, after which naive cells were positively selected on CD45RA and the negative fraction was taken as the memory subset. Blood was collected by leukapheresis, and PBMCs were isolated by Ficoll-Histopaque density gradient centrifugation and then cryopreserved in liquid nitrogen vapor phase. Analytical flow cytometry was used to check the purity and quantity of every magnetically sorted T cell population. Each sorted fraction had its genomic DNA isolated and then quantified by UV absorbance on a Nanodrop 2000c. On this clone: It has no known antigen specificity. Nothing much larger sits one base from this clone, and base qualities are not available.

TCR CDR3 regions were amplified from genomic DNA by multiplex PCR using the deep immunoSEQ assay. Genomic DNA extracted from each cell subset was distributed evenly over all wells of several immunoSEQ 96-well plates, and each plate served as one replicate. For sorted subsets, each replicate PCR was loaded with 200 ng genomic DNA, equivalent to about 30,000 T cell genomes. Purified libraries were measured with a Qubit 3.0 fluorometer, size-checked on a Bioanalyzer 2100, and measured again with the KAPA Library Quantification kit. A separate single-read 150-cycle Illumina NextSeq 550 flow cell was used to sequence each immunoSEQ 96-well plate. On the authors' methods: Because only junctional sequences without quality scores were contained in the immunoSEQ output, filtering matching that applied to full-length reads could not be performed. Sequences were annotated with PyIR, a Python wrapper for IgBLAST v1.9, using IMGT germline references to assign V/J genes and CDR3. Reads were removed for weak V/J assignments (E-value above 1e-6), missing CDR3, stop codons, out-of-frame junctions, or ambiguous translated residues. V3J clonotypes were defined as sequences sharing the same inferred V gene, J gene, and CDR3 amino acid sequence. Percentage overlap between repertoires was computed as shared unique clonotypes divided by the size of the smaller repertoire. Three approaches were used to assess repertoire richness: RTK rarefaction, the Chao1 estimator, and Recon v2.1 estimates of unobserved clonotypes. For all TCRbeta clonotypes obtained by the gDNA method from a few donors, generation probabilities were computed with OLGA. TCRdb's version of the immuneACCESS table is confined to in-frame rearrangements and falls short of the full clone set. An unresolved V gene accounts for under half of the shortfall where checked; the remainder is of unknown origin. V and J calls and clone size are copied from that table; D and trimming were computed from the DNA. This sample is represented by over a million clones; about 75% of them were singletons. Jointly, the top ten make up over 1.3% of the sample.

The trim is 2 bases for V and 0 bases for J, with a gap of 8 bases between the germline ends. As encoded in the germline V gene (reference sequence), CDR1 is GTSNPN while CDR2 is SVGIG. The CDR3 measures 13 amino acids from cysteine to phenylalanine. CDR3 DNA only is kept here, 39 bases in frame from base 1. Here the chain combines TRBV30 and TRBJ2-7; no D segment can be confidently identified. Sequencing input: memory CD4+ T cells sorted from blood. Interpreted using the paper, the cell subset or site label stands for: CD45RA-negative fraction. The receptor comes from a man younger than 35 in good health. The nucleotides read TGTGCCTGGAGTCCTGACAACTCCTACGAGCAGTACTTC. Its product reads: CAWSPDNSYEQYF.